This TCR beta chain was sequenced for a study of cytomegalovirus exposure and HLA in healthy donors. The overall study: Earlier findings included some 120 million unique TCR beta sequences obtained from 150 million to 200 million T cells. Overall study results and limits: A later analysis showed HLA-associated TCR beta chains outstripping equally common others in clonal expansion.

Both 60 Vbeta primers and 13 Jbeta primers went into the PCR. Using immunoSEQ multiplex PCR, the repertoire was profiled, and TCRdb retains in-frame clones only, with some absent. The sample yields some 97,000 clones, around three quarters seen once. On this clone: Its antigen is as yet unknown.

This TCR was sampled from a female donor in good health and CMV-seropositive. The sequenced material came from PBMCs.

In DNA form, the CDR3 reads TGTGCCAGCAGCCCTACAGTGGGGTTTGGGGGGATCACTGAAGCTTTCTTT. Amino acids: CASSPTVGFGGITEAFF. The V and J genes are TRBV7-8 and TRBJ1-1; a weak D match, TRBD1 (5 bases). The CDR3 runs to 17 residues. V was pared by 5 bases and J by 4 bases, with 23 bases between. The V gene's germline CDR1 is SGHVS and CDR2 FQNEAQ.